This T cell receptor (beta chain) was sequenced for a study of blood T cell repertoires in COVID-19. Overall study context: Sources were T cells, B-cell-depleted T cells, or PBMCs; the material itself was cDNA or gDNA.

In the original processing: Reference gene primer amplification yielded estimated nucleated cell counts. TCRdb keeps only in-frame clones here, not all; method: immunoSEQ multiplex PCR. From that table come the V and J calls and clone size; the DNA was used to work out D and trimming. The sample shows tens of thousands of clones, around 90% of them seen only once. The CDR3 loop spans 15 amino acids. Germline assignment: CDR1 SGDLS and CDR2 YYNGEE. With V trimmed by 4 bases and J by 6 bases, 10 bases remained unmatched. The sequenced sample was peripheral blood. The rearrangement uses TRBV9 and TRBJ1-2; TRBD1 matches at 9 bases. The TCR was taken from a woman between 65 and 79 years old with acute or convalescent COVID-19. The CDR3 region is CASSLQTGGAHGYTF. The CDR3 DNA follows: TGTGCCAGCAGCCTTCAGACAGGGGGAGCGCATGGCTACACCTTC.